What follows describes a single T cell receptor beta chain. These data belong to a study of shared clonotypes between healthy human individuals. Whole-study context: Donors were a couple of women and a few men aged 18 to 49.

TCRdb's copy holds only in-frame clones and misses some; the assay was immunoSEQ multiplex PCR. The repertoire consists of fewer than 650,000 clones, with about 79% occurring once and the leading ten covering over 10%. The clonotype was recovered from a woman between 40 and 55 years old in good health. Some clones in this sample may be carry-over from other donors' samples. The sequencing sample was made of PBMCs.

CDR3 nucleotide sequence: TGCGCCAGCAGCCGAAGGATAGGAGAGACCCAGTACTTC. This codes for CASSRRIGETQYF. The V call is TRBV5-1, the J call TRBJ2-5, with D unresolved. The CDR3 is made up of 13 amino acids. V dropped 4 bases and J dropped 4 bases, with 11 bases sitting between them. Germline lookup yields CDR1 SGHRS and CDR2 YFSETQ.